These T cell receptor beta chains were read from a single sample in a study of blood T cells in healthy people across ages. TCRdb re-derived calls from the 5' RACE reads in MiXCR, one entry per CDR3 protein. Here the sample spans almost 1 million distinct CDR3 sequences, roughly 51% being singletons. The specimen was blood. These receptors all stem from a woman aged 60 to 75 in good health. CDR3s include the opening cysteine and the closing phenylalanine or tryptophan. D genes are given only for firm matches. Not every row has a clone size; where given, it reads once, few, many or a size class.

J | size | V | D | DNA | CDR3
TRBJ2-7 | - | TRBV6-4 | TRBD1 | TGTGCCAGCAGTGACTCGAAGTGGGGACAGGGTTCCTCCTACGAGCAGTACTTC | CASSDSKWGQGSSYEQYF
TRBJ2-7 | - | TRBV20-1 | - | TGCAGTGCTAGATCCTCCGGGACTGAAAGCTCCTACAATGAGCAGTACTTC | CSARSSGTESSYNEQYF
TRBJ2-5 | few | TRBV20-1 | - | TGCAGTGCCCCGACCCATTTAGAGACCCAGTACTTC | CSAPTHLETQYF
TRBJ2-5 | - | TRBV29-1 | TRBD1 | TGCAGCTACGCAGGGACAGGGGCTTCCCAGTACTTC | CSYAGTGASQYF
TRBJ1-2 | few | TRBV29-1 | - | TGCAGCGTGAGGCTGGCGGGTGGAGGCTACACCTTC | CSVRLAGGGYTF
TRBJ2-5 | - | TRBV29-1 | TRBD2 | TGCAGCGGTACGCGGGGGTTTCGGCAAGAGACCCAGTACTTC | CSGTRGFRQETQYF
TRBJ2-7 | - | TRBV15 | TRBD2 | TGTGCCACCAGTCCCAGGGACTACTACGAGCAGTACTTC | CATSPRDYYEQYF
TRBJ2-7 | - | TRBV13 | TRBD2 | TGTGCCAGCAGCCCAGGACTAGCGACGAACAATGAGCAGTACTTC | CASSPGLATNNEQYF
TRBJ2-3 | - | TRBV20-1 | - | TGCAGTGCTTCCGTAGTCAGGACAGATACGCAGTATTTT | CSASVVRTDTQYF
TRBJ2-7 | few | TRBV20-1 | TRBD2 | TGCAGTGCTCTGCTAGCGGGATACGAGCAGTACTTC | CSALLAGYEQYF
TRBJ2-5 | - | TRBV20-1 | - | TGCAGTGCCCTCGAGGACAGTTATTGGGCCGCCCAAGAGACCCAGTACTTC | CSALEDSYWAAQETQYF
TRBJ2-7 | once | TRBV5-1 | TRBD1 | TGCGCCAGCAGCTTGGGGTACAGGGGGACCTCGAACGAGCAGTACTTC | CASSLGYRGTSNEQYF
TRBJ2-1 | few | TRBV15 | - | TGTGCCACCAGCAGAGGGGCGGGATTCCATGAGCAGTTCTTC | CATSRGAGFHEQFF
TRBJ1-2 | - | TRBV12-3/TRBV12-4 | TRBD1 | TGTGCCAGCAGCGATTCCGGAAGGACAGGGGCGACCTATGGCTACACCTTC | CASSDSGRTGATYGYTF
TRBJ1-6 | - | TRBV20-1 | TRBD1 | TGCAGTGCGGGGAGCGGGACAGGAAATTCACCCCTCCACTTT | CSAGSGTGNSPLHF
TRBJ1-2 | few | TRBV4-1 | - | TGCGCCAGCAGCCAAGCAATCAGGGCTGACGGCTACACCTTC | CASSQAIRADGYTF
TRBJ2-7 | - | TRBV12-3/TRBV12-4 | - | TGTGCCAGCAGTTTCAACGGGGTCGAGCAGTACTTC | CASSFNGVEQYF
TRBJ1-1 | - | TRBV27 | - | TGTGCCAGCAGTTTATCCGGCGGGAACACTGAAGCTTTCTTT | CASSLSGGNTEAFF
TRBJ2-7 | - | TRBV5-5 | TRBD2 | TGTGCCAGCAGCCCCCCCGCCAGCGGGAGATTCGAGCAGTACTTC | CASSPPASGRFEQYF
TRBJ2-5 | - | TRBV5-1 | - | TGCGCCAGCAGCCGAGAGAATACGAAAGAGACCCAGTACTTC | CASSRENTKETQYF
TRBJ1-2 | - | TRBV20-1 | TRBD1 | TGCAGTTCCCCGGACAGGATCAACTATGGCTACACCTTC | CSSPDRINYGYTF
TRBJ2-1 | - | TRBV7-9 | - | TGTGCCAGCAGCTTAGTTAGTCAGGTGTTCTTC | CASSLVSQVFF
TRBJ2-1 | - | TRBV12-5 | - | TGTGCTAGTGGCTCGGTAGGGACTGAGCAGTTCTTC | CASGSVGTEQFF
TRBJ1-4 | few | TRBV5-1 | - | TGCGCCAGCAGCCTGGACATGGCGGATAATGAAAAACTGTTTTTT | CASSLDMADNEKLFF